This is a list of T cell receptor beta chains from one sample in a study of cytomegalovirus exposure and HLA in healthy donors. Profiling relied on immunoSEQ multiplex PCR, and the TCRdb table lists in-frame clones only, not all of them. The sample includes around 120,000 clones, 80% of them seen just once. Sample: PBMCs. The receptors were gathered from a male donor in good health and CMV-seronegative. The CDR3 runs from the conserved cysteine through the conserved F or W. Fields, in order: J gene, V gene, CDR3 protein.

TRBJ1-1 TRBV5-4 CASSIQAANTEAFF
TRBJ2-6 TRBV19 CASSTQTPGANVLTF
TRBJ1-2 TRBV5-1 CASSQGANYGYTF
TRBJ1-5 TRBV2 CASSDKGQGFDQPQHF
TRBJ1-2 TRBV15 CATSMGPPASYGYTF
TRBJ1-6 TRBV5-6 CASTQRTGAGSNSPLHF
TRBJ2-2 TRBV7-4 CASSLVRTDDSNTGELFF
TRBJ1-5 TRBV7-8 CASSPRGGGQGSNQPQHF
TRBJ1-1 TRBV7-9 CSSSLIVNTEAFF
TRBJ1-1 TRBV29-1 CSVEPRGSNTEAFF